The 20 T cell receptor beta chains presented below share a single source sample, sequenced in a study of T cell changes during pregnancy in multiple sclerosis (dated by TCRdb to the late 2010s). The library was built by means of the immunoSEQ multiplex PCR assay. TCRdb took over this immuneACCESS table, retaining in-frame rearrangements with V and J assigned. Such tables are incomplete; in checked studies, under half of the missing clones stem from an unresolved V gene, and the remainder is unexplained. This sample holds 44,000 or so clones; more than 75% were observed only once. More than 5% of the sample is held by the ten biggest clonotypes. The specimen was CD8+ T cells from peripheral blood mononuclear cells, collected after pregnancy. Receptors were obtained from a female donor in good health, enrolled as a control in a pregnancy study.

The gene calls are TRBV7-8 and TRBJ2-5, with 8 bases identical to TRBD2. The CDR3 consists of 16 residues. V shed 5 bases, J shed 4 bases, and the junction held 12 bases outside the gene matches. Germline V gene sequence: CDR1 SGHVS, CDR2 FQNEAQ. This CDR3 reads CASSLRLAREGETQYF. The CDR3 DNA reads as TGTGCCAGCAGCCTCCGACTAGCGAGGGAAGGAGAGACCCAGTACTTC.

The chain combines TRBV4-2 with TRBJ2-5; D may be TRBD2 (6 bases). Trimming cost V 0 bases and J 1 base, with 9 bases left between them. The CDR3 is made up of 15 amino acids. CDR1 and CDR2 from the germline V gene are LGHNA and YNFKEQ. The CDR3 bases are TGTGCCAGCAGCCAAGACGGCGGGACCCAAGAGACCCAGTACTTC. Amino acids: CASSQDGGTQETQYF.

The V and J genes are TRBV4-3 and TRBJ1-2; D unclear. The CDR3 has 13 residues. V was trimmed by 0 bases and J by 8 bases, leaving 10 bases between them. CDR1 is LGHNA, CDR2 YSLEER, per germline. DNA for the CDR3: TGCGCCAGCAGCCAAGAAGGAGTCGGGGGCTACACCTTC. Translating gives CASSQEGVGGYTF.

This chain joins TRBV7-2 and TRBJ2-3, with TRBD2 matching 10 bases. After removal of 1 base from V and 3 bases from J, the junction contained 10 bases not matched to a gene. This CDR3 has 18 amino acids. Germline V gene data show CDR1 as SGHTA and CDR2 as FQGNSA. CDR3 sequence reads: CASSLVSSGGGSTDTQYF. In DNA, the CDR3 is TGTGCCAGCAGCTTAGTTTCTAGCGGGGGTGGATCGACAGATACGCAGTATTTT.

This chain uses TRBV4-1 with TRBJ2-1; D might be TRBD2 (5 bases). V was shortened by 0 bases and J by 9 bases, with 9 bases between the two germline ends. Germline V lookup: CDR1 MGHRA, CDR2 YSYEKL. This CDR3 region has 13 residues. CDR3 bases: TGCGCCAGCAGCCAAGATTCTGAGGGTGAGCAGTTCTTC. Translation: CASSQDSEGEQFF.

CDR3 nucleotide sequence: TGTGCCAGCAGCTTATTCACTAGCGGGGCAAGGGATGAGCAGTTCTTC. Translated: CASSLFTSGARDEQFF. The V call is TRBV7-2, the J call TRBJ2-1, with 10 positions matching TRBD2. The V and J ends lost 2 bases and 8 bases, in that order; junction bases with no gene match: 9. The CDR3 contains 16 residues. CDR1 is SGHTA, CDR2 FQGNSA, per germline.

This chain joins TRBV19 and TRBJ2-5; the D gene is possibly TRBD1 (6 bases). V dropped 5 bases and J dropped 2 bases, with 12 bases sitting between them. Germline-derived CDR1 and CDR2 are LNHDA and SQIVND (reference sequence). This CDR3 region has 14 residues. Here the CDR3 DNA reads TGTGCCAGTAGTCCTCGACAGGTACAAGAGACCCAGTACTTC. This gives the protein CASSPRQVQETQYF.

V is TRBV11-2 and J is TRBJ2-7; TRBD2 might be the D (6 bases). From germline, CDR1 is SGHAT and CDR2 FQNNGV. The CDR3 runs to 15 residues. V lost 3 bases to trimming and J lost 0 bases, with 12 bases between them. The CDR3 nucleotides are TGTGCCAGCAGCTTCTCCCGGGGGAGCTCCTACGAGCAGTACTTC. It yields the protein CASSFSRGSSYEQYF.

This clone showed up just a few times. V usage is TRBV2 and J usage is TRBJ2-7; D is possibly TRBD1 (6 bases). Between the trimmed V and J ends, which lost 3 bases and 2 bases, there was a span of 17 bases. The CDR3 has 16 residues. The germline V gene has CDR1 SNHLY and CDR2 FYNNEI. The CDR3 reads CASSDVSGTKPYEQYF. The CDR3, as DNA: TGTGCCAGCAGTGACGTCTCCGGGACAAAGCCCTACGAGCAGTACTTC. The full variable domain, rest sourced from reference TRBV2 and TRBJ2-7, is EPEVTQTPSHQVTQMGQEVILRCVPISNHLYFYWYRQILGQKVEFLVSFYNNEISEKSEIFDDQFSVERPDGSNFTLKIRSTKLEDSAMYFCASSDVSGTKPYEQYFGPGTRLTVT.

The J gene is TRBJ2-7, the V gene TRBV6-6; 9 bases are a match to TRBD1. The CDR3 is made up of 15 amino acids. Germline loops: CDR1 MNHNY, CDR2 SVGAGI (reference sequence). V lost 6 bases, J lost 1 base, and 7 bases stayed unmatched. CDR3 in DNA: TGTGCCAGCAGCCTGACGGGACAGGGATCCTACGAGCAGTACTTC. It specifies CASSLTGQGSYEQYF.

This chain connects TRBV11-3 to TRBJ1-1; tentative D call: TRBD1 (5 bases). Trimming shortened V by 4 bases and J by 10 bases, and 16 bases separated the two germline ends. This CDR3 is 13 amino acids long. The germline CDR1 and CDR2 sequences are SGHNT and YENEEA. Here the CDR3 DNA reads TGTGCCAGCAGCTCAACAGGCTCCGCTGTAGCTTTCTTT. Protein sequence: CASSSTGSAVAFF.

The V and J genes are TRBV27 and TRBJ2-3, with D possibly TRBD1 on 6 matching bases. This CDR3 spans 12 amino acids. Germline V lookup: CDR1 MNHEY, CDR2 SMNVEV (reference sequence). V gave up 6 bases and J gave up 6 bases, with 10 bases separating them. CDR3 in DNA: TGTGCCAGCAGGGGGGCGTGGGATACGCAGTATTTT. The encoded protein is CASRGAWDTQYF.

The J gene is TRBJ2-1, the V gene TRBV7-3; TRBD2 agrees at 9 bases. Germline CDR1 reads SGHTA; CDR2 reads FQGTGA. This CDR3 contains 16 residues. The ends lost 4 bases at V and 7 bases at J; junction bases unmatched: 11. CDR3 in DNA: TGTGCCAGCAGCTCTTATCATGCGGGGGGGCGGAATGAGCAGTTCTTC. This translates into CASSSYHAGGRNEQFF.

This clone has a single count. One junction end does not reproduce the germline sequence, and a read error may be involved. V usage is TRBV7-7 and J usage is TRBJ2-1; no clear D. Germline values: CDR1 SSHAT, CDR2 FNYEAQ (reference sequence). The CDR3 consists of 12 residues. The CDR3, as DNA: TGTGCTAGCAGCCACGGAGACAATGAGCAGTTCTTC. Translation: CASSHGDNEQFF.

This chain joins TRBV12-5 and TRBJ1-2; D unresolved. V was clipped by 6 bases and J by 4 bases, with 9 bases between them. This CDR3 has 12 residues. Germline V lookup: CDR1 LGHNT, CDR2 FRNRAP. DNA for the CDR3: TGTGCTAGTGGCAAAGAACTCTATGGCTACACCTTC. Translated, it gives CASGKELYGYTF.

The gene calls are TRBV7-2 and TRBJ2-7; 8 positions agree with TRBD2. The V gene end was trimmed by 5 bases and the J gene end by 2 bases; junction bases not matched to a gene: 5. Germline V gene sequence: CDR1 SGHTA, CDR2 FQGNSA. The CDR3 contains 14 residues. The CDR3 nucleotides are TGTGCCAGCAGCCCTGGGACTAGTGCCTACGAGCAGTACTTC. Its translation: CASSPGTSAYEQYF.

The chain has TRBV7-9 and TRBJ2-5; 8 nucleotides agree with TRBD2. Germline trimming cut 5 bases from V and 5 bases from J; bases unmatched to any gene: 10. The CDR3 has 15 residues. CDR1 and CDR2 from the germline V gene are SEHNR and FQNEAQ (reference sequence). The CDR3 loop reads CASSPRAGGLETQYF. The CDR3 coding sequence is TGTGCCAGCAGCCCTCGGGCGGGGGGCCTGGAGACCCAGTACTTC. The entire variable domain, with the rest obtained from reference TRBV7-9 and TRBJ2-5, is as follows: DTGVSQNPRHKITKRGQNVTFRCDPISEHNRLYWYRQTLGQGPEFLTYFQNEAQLEKSRLLSDRFSAERPKGSFSTLEIQRTEQGDSAMYLCASSPRAGGLETQYFGPGTRLLVL.

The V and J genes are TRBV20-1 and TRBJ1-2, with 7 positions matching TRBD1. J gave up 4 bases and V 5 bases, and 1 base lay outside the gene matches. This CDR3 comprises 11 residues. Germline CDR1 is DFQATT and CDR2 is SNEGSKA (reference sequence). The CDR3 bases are TGCAGTGCTGAGGGGGCCTATGGCTACACCTTC. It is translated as CSAEGAYGYTF.

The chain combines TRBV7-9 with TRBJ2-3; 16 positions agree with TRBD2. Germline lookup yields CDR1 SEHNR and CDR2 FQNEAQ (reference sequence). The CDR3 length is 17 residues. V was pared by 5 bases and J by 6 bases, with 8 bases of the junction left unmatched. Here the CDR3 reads CASSVPGLAGGGDTQYF. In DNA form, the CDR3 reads TGTGCCAGCAGCGTACCGGGACTAGCGGGGGGGGGCGATACGCAGTATTTT.

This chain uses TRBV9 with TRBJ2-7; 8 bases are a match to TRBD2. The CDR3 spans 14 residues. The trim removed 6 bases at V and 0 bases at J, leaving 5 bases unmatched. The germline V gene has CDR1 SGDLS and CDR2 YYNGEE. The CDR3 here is CASTAGGSSYEQYF. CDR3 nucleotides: TGTGCCAGCACGGCGGGGGGCAGCTCCTACGAGCAGTACTTC.